This T cell receptor beta chain is drawn from a study of response to subunit inactivated influenza vaccine. The CDR3 is 15 residues long. J lost 2 bases, V lost 4 bases, and 8 bases had no gene match. Germline CDR1 reads SGHRS; CDR2 reads YFSETQ. A single record per CDR3 protein comes from TCRdb applying MiXCR to the RT-PCR reads. Found here are about 830,000 distinct CDR3 sequences, roughly 20% of them singletons; the top ten hold about a tenth. The receptor's source is a man aged 50 to 60 who received an inactivated influenza vaccine. Sequenced material: PBMCs from blood, taken more than 4 days after vaccination. The rearrangement uses TRBV5-1 and TRBJ2-5; 7 nucleotides line up with TRBD2. In DNA form, the CDR3 reads TGCGCCAGCAGCCCGCGGGAGCCGGGGCAAGAGACCCAGTACTTC. This codes for CASSPREPGQETQYF.